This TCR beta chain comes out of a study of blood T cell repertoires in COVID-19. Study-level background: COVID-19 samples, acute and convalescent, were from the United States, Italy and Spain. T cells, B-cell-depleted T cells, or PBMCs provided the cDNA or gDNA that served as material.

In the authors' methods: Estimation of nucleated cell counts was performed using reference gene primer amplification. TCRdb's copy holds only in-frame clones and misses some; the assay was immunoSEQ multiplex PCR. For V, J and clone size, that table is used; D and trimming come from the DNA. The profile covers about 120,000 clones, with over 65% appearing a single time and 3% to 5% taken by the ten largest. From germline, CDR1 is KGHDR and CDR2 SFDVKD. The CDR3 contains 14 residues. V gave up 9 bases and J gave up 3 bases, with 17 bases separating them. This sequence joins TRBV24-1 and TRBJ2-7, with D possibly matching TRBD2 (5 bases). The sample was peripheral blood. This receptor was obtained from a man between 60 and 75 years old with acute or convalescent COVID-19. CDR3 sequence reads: CATGGERPIYEQYF. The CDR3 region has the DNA TGTGCCACCGGTGGGGAGCGGCCAATCTACGAGCAGTACTTC.